The source of this TCR beta chain is a study of blood T cell repertoires in COVID-19. Study in general: T cells, B-cell-depleted T cells, or PBMCs provided the cDNA or gDNA that served as material.

Source study methods: Amplification from reference gene primers served as the basis for estimated nucleated cell counts. Assay used: immunoSEQ multiplex PCR; TCRdb lists only in-frame clones, some missing. From that table come the V and J calls and clone size; the DNA was used to work out D and trimming. The sample includes tens of thousands of clones, around 77% of them seen just once. This clone was observed a few times. Sample: peripheral blood. The sequence derives from a man between 70 and 80 years old with COVID-19, enrolled during active disease.

The DNA of the CDR3 is TGTGCCAGCAGAACCTTGGGGCTAGCGGGAGTCAATGAGCAGTTCTTC. As protein: CASRTLGLAGVNEQFF. The J gene is TRBJ2-1, the V gene TRBV27, with TRBD2 matching 10 bases. Trimming cost V 6 bases and J 6 bases; bases outside gene matches: 11. Germline assignment: CDR1 MNHEY and CDR2 SMNVEV (reference sequence). The CDR3 runs 16 residues.